A single sample is the source of the 9 T cell receptor beta chains below, sequenced in a study of cytomegalovirus exposure and HLA in healthy donors. The PCR ran on 60 Vbeta and 13 Jbeta primers. Sequenced by immunoSEQ multiplex PCR; TCRdb stores in-frame clones only, minus some. The table has roughly 130,000 clones, about 74% seen once; the top ten hold nearly 6%. Sequenced sample: PBMCs. The receptors come from a woman aged 45-60 years in good health and CMV-seropositive.

This clone was recorded only once. The rearrangement uses TRBV19 and TRBJ2-6, with D tentatively TRBD2 (6 bases). V lost 5 bases to trimming and J lost 0 bases, with 11 bases between them. This CDR3 spans 16 amino acids. Per the germline V gene, CDR1 is LNHDA and CDR2 is SQIVND (reference sequence). The CDR3 bases are TGTGCCAGTAGTTGGAGGGGAGTCTCTGGGGCCAACGTCCTGACTTTC. Translating gives CASSWRGVSGANVLTF. The entire variable domain, with the rest obtained from reference TRBV19 and TRBJ2-6, is as follows: DGGITQSPKYLFRKEGQNVTLSCEQNLNHDAMYWYRQDPGQGLRLIYYSQIVNDFQKGDIAEGYSVSREKKESFPLTVTSAQKNPTAFYLCASSWRGVSGANVLTFGAGSRLTVL.

J is TRBJ2-5 and V is TRBV6-6, with D perhaps TRBD1 (5 bases). V dropped 7 bases and J dropped 2 bases, with 8 bases sitting between them. Looked up from germline, CDR1 is MNHNY and CDR2 is SVGAGI (reference sequence). CDR3 length: 12 residues. In nucleotides, the CDR3 is TGTGCCAGCAAGGGGCCTCAAGAGACCCAGTACTTC. This gives the protein CASKGPQETQYF.

The chain uses TRBV6-5 and TRBJ2-5, with D possibly matching TRBD2 (6 bases). The CDR3 totals 13 residues. Germline V gene sequence: CDR1 MNHEY, CDR2 SVGAGI. Deletions cut 5 bases from V and 7 bases from J, with 14 bases between. Here the CDR3 DNA reads TGTGCCAGCAGTGGCGAGCGGGTGGGGACCCAGTACTTC. The encoded protein is CASSGERVGTQYF.

The J gene is TRBJ2-5, the V gene TRBV27; 7 bases match TRBD1. V trimming: 5 bases; J trimming: 2 bases; junction bases outside the gene matches: 17. The CDR3 loop spans 18 amino acids. Germline V gives CDR1 MNHEY, CDR2 SMNVEV (reference sequence). CDR3 DNA sequence: TGTGCCAGCAGTACGAAGTACCGGGACAGAAGGACACAAGAGACCCAGTACTTC. Translated, it gives CASSTKYRDRRTQETQYF.

The chain employs TRBV7-9 and TRBJ1-5, with D unclear. The CDR3 length is 14 residues. Germline-derived CDR1 and CDR2 are SEHNR and FQNEAQ (reference sequence). Trimming took off 1 base at V and 0 bases at J, with 4 bases between the two ends. CDR3 residues: CASSLGNSNQPQHF. The CDR3, as DNA: TGTGCCAGCAGCTTAGGTAATAGCAATCAGCCCCAGCATTTT.

With respect to this clone: This same CDR3 is encoded by further DNA sequences in the sample. The chain links TRBV6-5 to TRBJ1-2, with a tentative D call TRBD1 (6 bases). V dropped 5 bases and J dropped 6 bases, with 16 bases sitting between them. The CDR3 spans 14 residues. Germline V gives CDR1 MNHEY, CDR2 SVGAGI. CDR3 bases: TGTGCCAGCAGTCGCGACAGGTTCCCGGATGGCTACACCTTC. Translation gives CASSRDRFPDGYTF.

The chain is built from TRBV5-1 and TRBJ2-7; TRBD1 matches 8 bases. V gave up 2 bases and J gave up 2 bases; unmatched junction bases: 3. CDR1 is SGHRS and CDR2 is YFSETQ in the germline V gene. This CDR3 region has 14 residues. CDR3 protein: CASSFSTGAYEQYF. The CDR3 DNA reads TGCGCCAGCAGCTTCTCGACAGGGGCCTACGAGCAGTACTTC.

V and J are TRBV10-3 and TRBJ2-7, with 11 bases lining up with TRBD2. The CDR3 length is 14 residues. With 6 bases clipped from V and 2 bases from J, the junction kept 3 bases outside the gene matches. The germline V gene encodes CDR1 ENHRY and CDR2 SYGVKD. The chain's CDR3 is CAISGTSGTYEQYF. The CDR3 DNA is TGTGCCATCAGCGGGACTAGCGGAACCTACGAGCAGTACTTC.

The gene calls are TRBV7-8 and TRBJ1-6; 7 nucleotides agree with TRBD1. J gave up 10 bases and V 5 bases, and 11 bases lay outside the gene matches. Germline V lookup: CDR1 SGHVS, CDR2 FQNEAQ. The CDR3 contains 15 residues. CDR3 in DNA: TGTGCCAGCAGCCCGGCGACAGGGACAAACTCACCCCTCCACTTT. Residues: CASSPATGTNSPLHF.